The T cell receptor (beta chain) under discussion was sequenced for a study of blood T cells in healthy people across ages. This clonotype showed up just a few times. The antigen remains unidentified. A second about 7 to 11 cycle PCR used barcoded and J-beta primers. TCRdb analysed the 5' RACE reads with MiXCR anew, one entry per CDR3 protein. This table has a few hundred thousand distinct CDR3 sequences, about 25% appearing once. Isolation per sample recovered at least 6.5 million PBMCs. Study-level points and caveats: Higher diversity and more naive CD4+ cells were features of long-lived donors, compared to aged donors. Observed TCR beta diversity per million T cells went down as age went up. This fall followed a roughly linear course with age.

This clonotype was obtained from an older woman in good health. Source material: blood.

CDR3 in DNA: TGTGCCAGCAACACCGGTTACCAGGGAGGAAACACCATATATTTT. It specifies CASNTGYQGGNTIYF. The chain is built from TRBV12-3 or TRBV12-4 and TRBJ1-3; a possible D gene is TRBD1 (5 bases). The CDR3 contains 15 residues. Trimming removed 7 bases at V and 4 bases at J, with 17 bases between.